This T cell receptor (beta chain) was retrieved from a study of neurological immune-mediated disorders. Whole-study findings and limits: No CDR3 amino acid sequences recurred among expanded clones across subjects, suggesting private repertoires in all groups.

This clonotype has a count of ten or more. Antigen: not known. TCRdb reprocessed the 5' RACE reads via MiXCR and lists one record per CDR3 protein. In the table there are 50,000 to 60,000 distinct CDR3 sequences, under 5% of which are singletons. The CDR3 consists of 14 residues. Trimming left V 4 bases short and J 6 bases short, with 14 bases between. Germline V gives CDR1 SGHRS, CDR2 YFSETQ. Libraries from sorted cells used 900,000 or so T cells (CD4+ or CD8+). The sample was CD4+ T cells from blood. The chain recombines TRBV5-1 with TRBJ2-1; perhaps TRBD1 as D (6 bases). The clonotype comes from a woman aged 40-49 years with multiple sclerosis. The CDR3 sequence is CASSGQGLSNEQFF. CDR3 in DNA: TGCGCCAGCAGCGGGCAGGGGTTATCCAATGAGCAGTTCTTC.